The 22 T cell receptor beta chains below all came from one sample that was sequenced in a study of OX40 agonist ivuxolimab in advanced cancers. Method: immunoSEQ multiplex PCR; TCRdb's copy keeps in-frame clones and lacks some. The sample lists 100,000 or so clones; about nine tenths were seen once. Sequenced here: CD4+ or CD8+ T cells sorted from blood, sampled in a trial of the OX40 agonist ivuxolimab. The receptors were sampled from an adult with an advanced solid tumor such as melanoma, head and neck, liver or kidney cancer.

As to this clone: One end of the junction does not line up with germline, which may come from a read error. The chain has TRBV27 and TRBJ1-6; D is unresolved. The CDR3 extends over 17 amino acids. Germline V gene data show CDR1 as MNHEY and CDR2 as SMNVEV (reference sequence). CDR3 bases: TGTGCCAGCAGTTTAGACCGGGGAGAATCCTATAATTCACCCCCCCACTTT. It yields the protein CASSLDRGESYNSPPHF.

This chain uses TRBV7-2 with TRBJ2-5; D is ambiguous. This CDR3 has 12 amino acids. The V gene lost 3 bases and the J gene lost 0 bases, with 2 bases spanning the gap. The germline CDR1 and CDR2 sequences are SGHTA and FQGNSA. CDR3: CASSLYQETQYF. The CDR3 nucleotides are TGTGCCAGCAGCTTGTACCAAGAGACCCAGTACTTC.

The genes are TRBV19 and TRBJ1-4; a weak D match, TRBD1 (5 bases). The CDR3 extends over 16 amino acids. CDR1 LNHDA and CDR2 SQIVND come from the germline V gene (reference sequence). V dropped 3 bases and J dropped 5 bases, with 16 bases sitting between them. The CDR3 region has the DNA TGTGCCAGTAGTATTGGATGGACGGGGGAGAATGAAAAACTGTTTTTT. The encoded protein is CASSIGWTGENEKLFF.

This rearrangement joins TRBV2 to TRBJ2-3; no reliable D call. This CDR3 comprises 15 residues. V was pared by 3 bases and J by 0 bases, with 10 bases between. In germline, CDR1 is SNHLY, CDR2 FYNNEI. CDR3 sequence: CASSERQFSTDTQYF. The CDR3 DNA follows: TGTGCCAGCAGTGAGAGGCAATTCAGCACAGATACGCAGTATTTT.

CDR3 sequence reads: CASRKQGSLTTEAFF. DNA for the CDR3: TGTGCCAGCAGGAAACAGGGTTCCCTAACCACTGAAGCTTTCTTT. The rearrangement uses TRBV25-1 and TRBJ1-1; possible D gene TRBD1, 6 bases. In germline, CDR1 is MGHDK, CDR2 SYGVNS. The V gene lost 6 bases and the J gene lost 4 bases, with 18 bases spanning the gap. The CDR3 runs 15 residues.

The CDR3: CASKTGSNQPQHF. The CDR3 DNA follows: TGTGCCAGCAAAACAGGGAGCAATCAGCCCCAGCATTTT. The rearrangement uses TRBV28 and TRBJ1-5, with D possibly matching TRBD1 (6 bases). Trimming took 7 bases from V and 1 from J, leaving 8 bases between them. CDR1 is MDHEN and CDR2 is SYDVKM in the germline V gene. The CDR3 length is 13 residues.

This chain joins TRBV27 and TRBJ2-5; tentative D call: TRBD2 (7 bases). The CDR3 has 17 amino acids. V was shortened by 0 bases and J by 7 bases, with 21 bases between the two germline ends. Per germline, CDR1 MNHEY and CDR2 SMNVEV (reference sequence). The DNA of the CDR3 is TGTGCCAGCAGTTTATCTGCGTCGCTGGGGGAGGGGGTGACCCAGTACTTC. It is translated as CASSLSASLGEGVTQYF.

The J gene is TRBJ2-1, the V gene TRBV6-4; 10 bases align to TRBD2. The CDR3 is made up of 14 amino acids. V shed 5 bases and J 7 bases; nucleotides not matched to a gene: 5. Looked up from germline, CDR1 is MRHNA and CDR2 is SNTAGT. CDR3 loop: CASSIAGGRNEQFF. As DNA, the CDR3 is TGTGCCAGCAGTATAGCGGGGGGACGAAATGAGCAGTTCTTC.

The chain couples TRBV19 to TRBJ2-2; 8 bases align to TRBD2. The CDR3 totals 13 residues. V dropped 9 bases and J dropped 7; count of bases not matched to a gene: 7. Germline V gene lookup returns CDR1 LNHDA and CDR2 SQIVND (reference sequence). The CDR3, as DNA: TGTGCCAGCCGGGGGGGAAAGGTCGGGGAGCTGTTTTTT. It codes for CASRGGKVGELFF.

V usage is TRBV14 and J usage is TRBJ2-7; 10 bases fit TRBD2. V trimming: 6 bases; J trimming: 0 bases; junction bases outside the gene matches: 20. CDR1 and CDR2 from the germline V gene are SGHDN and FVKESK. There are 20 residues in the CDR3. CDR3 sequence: CASSFRPPGLAREGSYEQYF. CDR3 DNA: TGTGCCAGCAGTTTTAGACCTCCGGGACTAGCGAGGGAAGGCTCCTACGAGCAGTACTTC.

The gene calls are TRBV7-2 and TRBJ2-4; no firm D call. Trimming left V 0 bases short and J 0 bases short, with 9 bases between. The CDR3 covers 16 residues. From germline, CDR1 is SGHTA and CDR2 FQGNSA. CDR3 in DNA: TGTGCCAGCAGCTTAGCAGTTGATCTAGCCAAAAACATTCAGTACTTC. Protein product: CASSLAVDLAKNIQYF.

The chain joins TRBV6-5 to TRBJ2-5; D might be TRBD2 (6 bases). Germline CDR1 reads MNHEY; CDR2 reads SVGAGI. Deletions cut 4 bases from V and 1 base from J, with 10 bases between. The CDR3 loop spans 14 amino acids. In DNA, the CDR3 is TGTGCCAGCAGTTTGCGGGGATCCCAAGAGACCCAGTACTTC. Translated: CASSLRGSQETQYF.

CDR3 DNA sequence: TGTGCCAGCAGTGAGGGCGGGGAGACCCAGTACTTC. This sequence encodes CASSEGGETQYF. The gene calls are TRBV6-1 and TRBJ2-5, with TRBD2 as a possible D gene (5 bases). Deletions cut 3 bases from V and 5 bases from J, with 7 bases between. The CDR3 loop spans 12 amino acids. Germline assignment: CDR1 MNHNS and CDR2 SASEGT.

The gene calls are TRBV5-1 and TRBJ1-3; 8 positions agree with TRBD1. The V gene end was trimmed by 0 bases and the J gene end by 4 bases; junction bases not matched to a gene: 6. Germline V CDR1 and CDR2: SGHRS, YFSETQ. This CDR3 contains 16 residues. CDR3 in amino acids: CASSLAGTGQGNTIYF. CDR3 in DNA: TGCGCCAGCAGCTTGGCCGGGACAGGTCAGGGAAACACCATATATTTT.

The DNA for the CDR3 is TGCGCCAGCAGCCAAGTAGAAGGGAAGGGTGGAAACACCATATATTTT. Translated, it gives CASSQVEGKGGNTIYF. V and J are TRBV4-1 and TRBJ1-3; the D is unclear. Between the trimmed V and J ends, which lost 1 base and 3 bases, there was a span of 13 bases. Germline lookup yields CDR1 MGHRA and CDR2 YSYEKL. The CDR3 length is 16 residues.

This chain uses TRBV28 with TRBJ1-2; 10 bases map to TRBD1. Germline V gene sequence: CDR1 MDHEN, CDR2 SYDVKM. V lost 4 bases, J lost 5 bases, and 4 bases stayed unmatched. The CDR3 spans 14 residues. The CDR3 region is CASSWLGQGYGYTF. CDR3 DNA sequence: TGTGCCAGCAGTTGGCTGGGACAGGGGTATGGCTACACCTTC.

DNA of the CDR3: TGTGCCAGCAGAAGGGTCCGGGGGGGCCCGGAGACCCAGTACTTC. Amino acids: CASRRVRGGPETQYF. The chain combines TRBV2 with TRBJ2-5; 8 bases line up with TRBD2. The CDR3 runs 15 residues. Unmatched junction bases numbered 11, after V lost 6 bases and J lost 5 bases. Per the germline V gene, CDR1 is SNHLY and CDR2 is FYNNEI.

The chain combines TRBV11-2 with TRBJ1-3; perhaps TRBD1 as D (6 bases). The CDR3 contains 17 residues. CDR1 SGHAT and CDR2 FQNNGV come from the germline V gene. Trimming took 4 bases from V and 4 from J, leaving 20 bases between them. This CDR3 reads CASSSLRGRDKGNTIYF. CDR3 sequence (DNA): TGTGCCAGCAGCTCCTTAAGGGGTCGGGACAAAGGAAACACCATATATTTT. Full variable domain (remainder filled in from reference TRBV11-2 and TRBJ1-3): EAGVAQSPRYKIIEKRQSVAFWCNPISGHATLYWYQQILGQGPKLLIQFQNNGVVDDSQLPKDRFSAERLKGVDSTLKIQPAKLEDSAVYLCASSSLRGRDKGNTIYFGEGSWLTVV.

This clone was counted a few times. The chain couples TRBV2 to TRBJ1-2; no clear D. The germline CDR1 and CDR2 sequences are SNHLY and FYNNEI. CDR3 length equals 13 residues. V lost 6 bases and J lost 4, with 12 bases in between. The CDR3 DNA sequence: TGTGCCAGCAGCAACCGGGCCATCTATGGCTACACCTTC. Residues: CASSNRAIYGYTF.

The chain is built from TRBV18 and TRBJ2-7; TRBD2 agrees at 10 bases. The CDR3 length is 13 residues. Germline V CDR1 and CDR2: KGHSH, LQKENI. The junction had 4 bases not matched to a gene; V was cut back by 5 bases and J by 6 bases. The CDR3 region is CASSGGLAAEQYF. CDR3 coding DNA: TGTGCCAGCTCAGGAGGACTAGCGGCCGAGCAGTACTTC.

CDR3 loop: CASSPRGLSNQPQHF. In nucleotides, the CDR3 is TGTGCCAGCTCACCTAGGGGGTTAAGCAATCAGCCCCAGCATTTT. This chain links TRBV18 with TRBJ1-5; tentative D call: TRBD1 (6 bases). Trimming pared 3 bases from V and 1 base from J, leaving 10 bases between. The CDR3 totals 15 residues. Germline assignment: CDR1 KGHSH and CDR2 LQKENI.

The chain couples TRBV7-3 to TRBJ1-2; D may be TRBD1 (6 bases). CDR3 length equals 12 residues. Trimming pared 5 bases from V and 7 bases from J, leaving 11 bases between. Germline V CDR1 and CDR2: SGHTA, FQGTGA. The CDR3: CASSKGGGGYTF. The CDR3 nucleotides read TGTGCCAGCAGCAAAGGGGGAGGTGGCTACACCTTC.